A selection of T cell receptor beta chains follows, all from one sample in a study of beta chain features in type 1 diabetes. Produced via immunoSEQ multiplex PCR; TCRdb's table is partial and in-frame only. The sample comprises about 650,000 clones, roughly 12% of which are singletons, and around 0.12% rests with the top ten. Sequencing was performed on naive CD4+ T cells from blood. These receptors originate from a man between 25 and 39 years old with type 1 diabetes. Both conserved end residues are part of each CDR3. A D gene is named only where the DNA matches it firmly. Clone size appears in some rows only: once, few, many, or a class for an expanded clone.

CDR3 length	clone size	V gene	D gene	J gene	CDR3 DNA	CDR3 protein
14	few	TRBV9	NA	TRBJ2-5	TGTGCCAGCAGCGCCAGCAGGAACCAAGAGACCCAGTACTTC	CASSASRNQETQYF
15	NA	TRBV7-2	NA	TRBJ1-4	TGTGCCAGCAGCTTAAGGGGGGCGAGAGATGAAAAACTGTTTTTT	CASSLRGARDEKLFF
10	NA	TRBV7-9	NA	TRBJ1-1	TGTGCCAGCATCTTTCCTGAAGCTTTCTTT	CASIFPEAFF
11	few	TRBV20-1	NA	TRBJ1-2	TGCAGTGCTAGAGATATCCATGGCTACACCTTC	CSARDIHGYTF
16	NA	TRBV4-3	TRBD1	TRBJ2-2	TGCGCCAGCAGCCAACAGACAGGGGGTCTGGTCGGGGAGCTGTTTTTT	CASSQQTGGLVGELFF
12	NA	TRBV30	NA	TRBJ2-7	TGTGCCTGGAGTGACAGCTCCTACGAGCAGTACTTC	CAWSDSSYEQYF
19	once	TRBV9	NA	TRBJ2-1	TGTGCCAGCAGCGCCTCGGGGGCTAAGGCTTCCAACTCCTACAATGAGCAGTTCTTC	CASSASGAKASNSYNEQFF
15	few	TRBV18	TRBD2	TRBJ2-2	TGTGCCAGCTCACCATCTGGACTAGCTGCCGGGGAGCTGTTTTTT	CASSPSGLAAGELFF
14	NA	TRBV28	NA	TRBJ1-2	TGTGCCAGCAGACTATCGGGGGGTAACTATGGCTACACCTTC	CASRLSGGNYGYTF
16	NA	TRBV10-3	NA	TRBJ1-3	TGTGCCATCAGTGATGGAATATGGGGAACTGGAAACACCATATATTTT	CAISDGIWGTGNTIYF
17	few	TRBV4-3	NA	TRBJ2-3	TGCGCCAGCAGCCAGAGGATACAGGTTTCCAACACAGATACGCAGTATTTT	CASSQRIQVSNTDTQYF
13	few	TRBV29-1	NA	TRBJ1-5	TGCAGCGCCCCCCCAGGGTCCCAAAGGCCCCAGCATTTT	CSAPPGSQRPQHF
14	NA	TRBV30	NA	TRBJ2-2	TGTGCCTGGACCCGGACAGCGAACACCGGGGAGCTGTTTTTT	CAWTRTANTGELFF
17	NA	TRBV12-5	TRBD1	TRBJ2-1	TGTGCTAGTGGTTTACCCGCCGGGACAGGCGACTACAATGAGCAGTTCTTC	CASGLPAGTGDYNEQFF
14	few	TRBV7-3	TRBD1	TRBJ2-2	TGTGCCAGCAGCCTTTGGACAGGATCAGGGGAGCTGTTTTTT	CASSLWTGSGELFF
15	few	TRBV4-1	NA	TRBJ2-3	TGCGCCAGCAGGAAGGGGACACCTTACACAGATACGCAGTATTTT	CASRKGTPYTDTQYF
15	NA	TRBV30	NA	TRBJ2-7	TGTGCCTGGAGTGTCTTGGGCAGGTTGAGGCCCGAGCAGTACTTC	CAWSVLGRLRPEQYF
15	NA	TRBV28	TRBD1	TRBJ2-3	TGTGCCAGCAGCTATGGACAGGGAGGAACAGATACGCAGTATTTT	CASSYGQGGTDTQYF
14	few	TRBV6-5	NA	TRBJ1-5	TGTGCCAGCAGTTACTCATCCAGCAATCAGCCCCAGCATTTT	CASSYSSSNQPQHF
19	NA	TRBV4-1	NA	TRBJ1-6	TGCGCCAGCAGCCAAGGACCAGGGTTTTTCGACACTCGAGAATCACCCCTCCACTTT	CASSQGPGFFDTRESPLHF
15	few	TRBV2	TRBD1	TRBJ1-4	TGTGCCAGCCAGACAGGGTCCTCACGGTATGAAAAACTGTTTTTT	CASQTGSSRYEKLFF
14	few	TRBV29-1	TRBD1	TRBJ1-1	TGCAGCTCCTTCGGACAGGACGAGGACACTGAAGCTTTCTTT	CSSFGQDEDTEAFF
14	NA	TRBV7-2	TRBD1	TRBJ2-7	TGTGCCAGCGGTCTCTGGGACAGCACCTACGAGCAGTACTTC	CASGLWDSTYEQYF
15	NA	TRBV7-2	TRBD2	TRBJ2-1	TGTGCCAGCAGCTTACAACTAGCGCCCTACAATGAGCAGTTCTTC	CASSLQLAPYNEQFF
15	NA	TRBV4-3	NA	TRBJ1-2	TGCGCCAGCAGCCAAGACGGGAAAAGGGGCTATGGCTACACCTTC	CASSQDGKRGYGYTF
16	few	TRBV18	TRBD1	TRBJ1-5	TGTGCCAGCTCACCATTTAGGGACAGGAACAATCAGCCCCAGCATTTT	CASSPFRDRNNQPQHF
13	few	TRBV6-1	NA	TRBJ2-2	TGTGCCAGCAGGACAACGAACACCGGGGAGCTGTTTTTT	CASRTTNTGELFF
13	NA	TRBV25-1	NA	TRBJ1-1	TGTGCCAGCAGTGAATTGGTGAACACTGAAGCTTTCTTT	CASSELVNTEAFF
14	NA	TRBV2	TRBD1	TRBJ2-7	TGTGCCAGCAAGATCAGGGGGCGCGACTACGAGCAGTACTTC	CASKIRGRDYEQYF
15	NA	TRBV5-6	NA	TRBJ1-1	TGTGCCAGCAGCTTGGAAAGGGCTCATTACACTGAAGCTTTCTTT	CASSLERAHYTEAFF
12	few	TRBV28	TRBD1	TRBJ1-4	TGTGCCAGCACGACAGGGGCGGAAAAACTGTTTTTT	CASTTGAEKLFF
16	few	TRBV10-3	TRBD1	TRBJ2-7	TGTGCCATCAGTGACCCTAACCGGGACAGGGGAAGCGAGCAGTACTTC	CAISDPNRDRGSEQYF
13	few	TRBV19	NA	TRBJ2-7	TGTGCCAGTAGTAAGGAGGCCCCCCACGAGCAGTACTTC	CASSKEAPHEQYF
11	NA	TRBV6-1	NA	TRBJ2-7	TGTGCCAGCAGTCAAAACTACGAGCAGTACTTC	CASSQNYEQYF
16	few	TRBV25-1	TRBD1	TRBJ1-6	TGTGCCAGCAGTCCTGCCTGGGACAGGGAAGGTTCACCCCTCCACTTT	CASSPAWDREGSPLHF
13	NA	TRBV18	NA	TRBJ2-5	TGTGCCAGCTCACCAGGGGACCAAGAGACCCAGTACTTC	CASSPGDQETQYF
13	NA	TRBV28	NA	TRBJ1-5	TGTGCCAGCAGGGTACTTGAGAATCAGCCCCAGCATTTT	CASRVLENQPQHF
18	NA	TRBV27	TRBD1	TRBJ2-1	TGTGCCAGCAGTTTACTGTTGGGTGTAGGACAGGGTTACAATGAGCAGTTCTTC	CASSLLLGVGQGYNEQFF
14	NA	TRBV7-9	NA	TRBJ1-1	TGTGCCAGCAGCCCGACAGGACGGAACACTGAAGCTTTCTTT	CASSPTGRNTEAFF
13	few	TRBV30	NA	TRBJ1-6	TGTGCCTGGGGTGTAGCAGGTGGATCACCCCTCCACTTT	CAWGVAGGSPLHF
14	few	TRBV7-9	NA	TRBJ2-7	TGTGCCAGCAGCCACGGCCGGGGCTCCTACGAGCAGTACTTC	CASSHGRGSYEQYF
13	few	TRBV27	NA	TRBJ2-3	TGTGCCAGCAGAATGGACTACCTGTATACGCAGTATTTT	CASRMDYLYTQYF
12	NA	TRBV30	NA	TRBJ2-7	TGTGCCTGTCTAGCGATTCCAGCCGAGCAGTACTTC	CACLAIPAEQYF
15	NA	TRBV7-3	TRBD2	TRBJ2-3	TGTGCCAGCAGCCTCCGACTAGCGGGTACAGATACGCAGTATTTT	CASSLRLAGTDTQYF
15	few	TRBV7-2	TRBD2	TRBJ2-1	TGTGCCAGCAGCCCGGGACTAGCGGGGAGCGGTGAGCAGTTCTTC	CASSPGLAGSGEQFF
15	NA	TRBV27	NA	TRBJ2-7	TGTGCCAGCAGTTCCACCGTAGGGGGTGCCTACGAGCAGTACTTC	CASSSTVGGAYEQYF
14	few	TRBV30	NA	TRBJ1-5	TGTGCCTGGAGTTTCTACGCCGTAGGTTCGCCCCAGCATTTT	CAWSFYAVGSPQHF
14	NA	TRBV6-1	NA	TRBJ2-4	TGTGCCAGCAGTTTGAGTGTGCTTGGGAACATTCAGTACTTC	CASSLSVLGNIQYF
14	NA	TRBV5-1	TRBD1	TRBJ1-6	TGCGCCAGCAGGCCGGGACAGGGAAGCTCACCCCTCCACTTT	CASRPGQGSSPLHF
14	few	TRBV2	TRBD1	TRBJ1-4	TGTGCCAGCAGTGTCAGGGGGAACGTAGAAAAACTGTTTTTT	CASSVRGNVEKLFF
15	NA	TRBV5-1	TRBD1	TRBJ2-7	TGCGCCAGCAACTCCGGACAGGGGGGTCTCTACGAGCAGTACTTC	CASNSGQGGLYEQYF
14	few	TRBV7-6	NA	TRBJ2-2	TGTGCCAGCAGCTTAATTGGGGCGCCCGGGGAGCTGTTTTTT	CASSLIGAPGELFF
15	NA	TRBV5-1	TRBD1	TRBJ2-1	TGCGCCAGCAGCTTAAGTCGGACAGGGTACAATGAGCAGTTCTTC	CASSLSRTGYNEQFF
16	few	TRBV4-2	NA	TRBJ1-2	TGTGCCAGCAGCCAAGATCTAATGGGCTCTAACTATGGCTACACCTTC	CASSQDLMGSNYGYTF
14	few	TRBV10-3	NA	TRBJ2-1	TGTGCCATCAGTGTCGAGGGGGTCTACAATGAGCAGTTCTTC	CAISVEGVYNEQFF
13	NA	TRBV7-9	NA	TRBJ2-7	TGTGCCAGCACCGCGCAGGTCCCCTACGAGCAGTACTTC	CASTAQVPYEQYF
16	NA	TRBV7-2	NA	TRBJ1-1	TGTGCCAGCAGCTTAGGACCAGGGGCGATGAACACTGAAGCTTTCTTT	CASSLGPGAMNTEAFF